The 15 T cell receptor beta chains presented below share a single source sample, sequenced in a study of regulatory T cells in long-lasting Graves disease. With iRepertoire HTBI primers and Arm-PCR of CDR3 regions, TCR beta libraries were built. Using its own MiXCR run on the multiplex PCR reads, TCRdb lists one record per CDR3 protein. The profile covers 560,000 or so distinct CDR3 sequences, with roughly 16% appearing a single time and around 11% taken by the ten largest. This sample's time point: newly diagnosed GD, antithyroid drugs for less than 3 months. TCR sequences were obtained from RNA taken from PBMCs. The sample also formed part of further work on T cells in Graves' hyperthyroidism and ophthalmopathy.

Sequencing used peripheral blood mononuclear cells (PBMCs), obtained at new diagnosis, from a patient treated with antithyroid drugs. The receptors were gathered from a man aged 18 to 35 with Graves disease.

This clonotype has more than one count but fewer than ten. The CDR3 loop reads CASALGEGLTNTQYF. The CDR3 DNA follows: TGTGCCAGCGCGTTGGGGGAGGGCCTTACAAATACGCAGTATTTT. The chain couples TRBV6-1 to TRBJ2-3, with 7 positions matching TRBD2. Germline-derived CDR1 and CDR2 are MNHNS and SASEGT. This CDR3 spans 15 amino acids. With 8 bases clipped from V and 7 bases from J, the junction kept 15 bases outside the gene matches.

This clonotype has only a few counts. The chain couples TRBV29-1 to TRBJ2-7, with a weak D call TRBD1 (5 bases). This CDR3 comprises 13 residues. V lost 2 bases, J lost 0 bases, and 8 bases lay in between. CDR1 is SQVTM, CDR2 ANQGSEA, per germline. CDR3 coding DNA: TGCAGCGTTGAAAGGGGCGACTCCTACGAGCAGTACTTC. This sequence encodes CSVERGDSYEQYF.

A note on this clonotype: It is likely a read error, because the conserved phenylalanine at the end of the CDR3 is missing. The genes are TRBV6-1 and TRBJ1-1; no clear D gene. The V gene's germline CDR1 is MNHNS and CDR2 SASEGT. This CDR3 is 13 amino acids long. V was clipped by 3 bases and J by 1 base, with 6 bases between them. CDR3 in DNA: TGTGCCAGCAGTGAGTCAGGGAACACTGAAGCTTTCCTT. Its protein is CASSESGNTEAFL.

This clonotype showed up many times. This chain joins TRBV5-1 and TRBJ1-5, with D unclear. Trimming pared 0 bases from V and 0 bases from J, leaving 4 bases between. Germline assignment: CDR1 SGHRS and CDR2 YFSETQ. The CDR3 runs 14 residues. In DNA, the CDR3 is TGCGCCAGCAGCTTGGATTATAGCAATCAGCCCCAGCATTTT. It is translated as CASSLDYSNQPQHF.

This chain connects TRBV2 to TRBJ2-1; 14 nucleotides agree with TRBD2. Per germline, CDR1 SNHLY and CDR2 FYNNEI. V was clipped by 6 bases and J by 6 bases; unmatched bases: 4. The CDR3 is 15 residues long. CDR3 in amino acids: CASRRLAGGSNEQFF. CDR3 coding DNA: TGTGCCAGCAGGCGACTAGCGGGAGGGTCCAATGAGCAGTTCTTC. The whole variable domain, filled in from reference TRBV2 and TRBJ2-1, reads EPEVTQTPSHQVTQMGQEVILRCVPISNHLYFYWYRQILGQKVEFLVSFYNNEISEKSEIFDDQFSVERPDGSNFTLKIRSTKLEDSAMYFCASRRLAGGSNEQFFGPGTRLTVL.

This clonotype appeared many times. The gene calls are TRBV12-3 or TRBV12-4 and TRBJ1-1; TRBD1 might be the D (5 bases). Trimming removed 2 bases at V and 6 bases at J, with 13 bases between. The CDR3 consists of 14 residues. CDR3 DNA sequence: TGTGCCAGCAGTTTAAGTGGGGCTTCGGCTGAAGCTTTCTTT. Amino acids: CASSLSGASAEAFF.

This clonotype was observed once. This may come from a read error, since a much larger clone is one base off. V usage is TRBV11-2 and J usage is TRBJ2-5, with D possibly matching TRBD2 (5 bases). The CDR3 contains 16 residues. The germline V gene encodes CDR1 SGHAT and CDR2 FQNNGV. The V end lost 6 bases, the J end lost 1 base, and 18 bases lay between the germline ends. The CDR3 spells CASSLPPGRAQETQYF. The CDR3, as DNA: TGTGCCAGCAGTCTCCCCCCGGGAAGGGCCCAAGAGACCCAGTACTTC. Using reference TRBV11-2 and TRBJ2-5 for the parts outside the CDR3, the full variable domain is EAGVAQSPRYKIIEKRQSVAFWCNPISGHATLYWYQQILGQGPKLLIQFQNNGVVDDSQLPKDRFSAERLKGVDSTLKIQPAKLEDSAVYLCASSLPPGRAQETQYFGPGTRLLVL.

This clonotype was seen many times. This rearrangement joins TRBV6-2 or TRBV6-3 to TRBJ2-1; no firm D call. Between the trimmed V and J ends, which lost 10 bases and 2 bases, there was a span of 15 bases. CDR1 MNHEY and CDR2 SVGEGT come from the germline V gene. The CDR3 consists of 14 residues. DNA for the CDR3: TGTGCCACCTTACGAGCAGTTACCTACAATGAGCAGTTCTTC. Translation gives CATLRAVTYNEQFF.

The chain has TRBV5-1 and TRBJ2-7, with D unclear. The germline V and J ends were trimmed by 4 bases and 8 bases, with 13 bases remaining between them. Germline V gene data show CDR1 as SGHRS and CDR2 as YFSETQ. This CDR3 has 12 residues. The CDR3 DNA is TGCGCCAGCAGCACCCAAATGGGCCAGCAGTACTTC. Translation gives CASSTQMGQQYF.

In regard to this clonotype: At one end the junction does not follow the germline gene, possibly because of a read error. The V gene is TRBV27, the J gene TRBJ2-1, with D uncertain. The better agreement between TRBJ2-5 and the DNA end casts doubt on the J call. Per the germline V gene, CDR1 is MNHEY and CDR2 is SMNVEV (reference sequence). The length of the CDR3 is 13 residues. This CDR3 reads CASSFQNQGTQYF. The CDR3 DNA reads TGTGCCAGCAGTTTCCAGAACCAAGGGACCCAGTACTTC.

This clonotype was observed many times. V usage is TRBV11-3 and J usage is TRBJ2-5; the match to TRBD2 covers 15 bases. This CDR3 contains 16 residues. CDR1 SGHNT and CDR2 YENEEA come from the germline V gene. Trimming at V came to 5 bases and at J to 5 bases, leaving 6 bases not matched to a gene. The CDR3 reads CASSKGTSGRTETQYF. CDR3 sequence (DNA): TGTGCCAGCAGCAAAGGGACTAGCGGGAGGACGGAGACCCAGTACTTC.

The table lists this clonotype with many counts. V is TRBV30 and J is TRBJ1-1; TRBD1 agrees at 7 bases. The germline V gene encodes CDR1 GTSNPN and CDR2 SVGIG (reference sequence). The CDR3 is made up of 13 amino acids. With 3 bases clipped from V and 0 bases from J, the junction kept 1 base outside the gene matches. CDR3 sequence (DNA): TGTGCCTGGAGGGGACAGCTGAACACTGAAGCTTTCTTT. Its protein product is CAWRGQLNTEAFF.

This clonotype was observed a few times. One junction end does not reproduce the germline sequence, and a read error may be involved. This chain links TRBV20-1 with TRBJ2-5; tentatively, D is TRBD1 or TRBD2 (5 bases each). There are 14 residues in the CDR3. Per the germline V gene, CDR1 is DFQATT and CDR2 is SNEGSKA (reference sequence). This CDR3 reads CSAGDRILQGTQYF. In DNA form, the CDR3 reads TGCAGTGCCGGGGACCGCATTCTCCAAGGGACCCAGTACTTC.

Comment on this clonotype: This clone may be a read error of a much larger clone one base away. This chain links TRBV7-9 with TRBJ2-5; D possibly corresponds to TRBD1 (6 bases). Deletions cut 5 bases from V and 1 base from J, with 17 bases between. The length of the CDR3 is 16 residues. Per the germline V gene, CDR1 is SEHNR and CDR2 is FQNEAQ (reference sequence). CDR3 loop: CASSPGVGGSQETQYF. The CDR3 DNA reads as TGTGCCAGCAGCCCCGGGGTAGGGGGAAGCCAAGAGACCCAGTACTTC.

A note on this clonotype: An end of the junction does not agree with germline; a read error may underlie this. V is TRBV28 and J is TRBJ1-3, with D perhaps matching TRBD1 (5 bases). The germline CDR1 and CDR2 sequences are MDHEN and SYDVKM. This CDR3 is built from 17 residues. The CDR3 loop reads CTSSLVGGTYSGNTIYF. CDR3 DNA: TGTACCAGCAGTTTAGTGGGGGGAACTTACTCTGGAAACACCATATATTTT.